The present T cell receptor (beta chain) was sequenced within a study of T-cell memory formation after mild COVID-19 (dated by TCRdb to the early 2020s). Study-level background: TCR sequence clusters from the two donors were largely donor specific. The cohort was made up of two young adult volunteers, one female and one male, who were previously healthy. In two donors, T-cell clones that expanded and contracted after mild COVID-19 were followed by sequencing TCRalpha and TCRbeta repertoires longitudinally. Results and caveats for the whole study, not just this receptor: Some responding clones were detected in pre-infection memory, suggesting pre-existing cross-reactive memory T cells joined the SARS-CoV-2 response. From day 15 to 85, contracting clones showed balanced CD4/CD8 phenotypes, whereas a second wave of clones that expanded from day 15 to 37 leaned towards CD4+. Only a couple of mild cases were covered in the study, and larger cohorts including severe cases with pre-infection samples were considered necessary. SARS-CoV-2 specificity was not confirmed for the second-wave clones peaking on day 37. Contracting CD4+ clones turned up mainly in the CM and EM memory subsets, whereas EMRA was where CD8+ clones were enriched.

Ficoll-Paque density gradient centrifugation was the method used to isolate PBMCs. A remark on this clonotype: The clone's antigen remains unknown. Per-base quality was not reported, and no clone a single base away is much larger than it.

The V end loses 7 bases and the J end loses 0 bases, and a stretch of 17 bases separates them. The CDR3 holds 16 amino acids from the cysteine to the phenylalanine. The entry retains the CDR3 DNA only, 48 bases that are in frame from base 1. The CDR1 and CDR2 encoded by the germline V gene are SGHRS and YFSETQ. The instrument given in TCRdb is Illumina NovaSeq 6000. TCRalpha and TCRbeta cDNA libraries were constructed by 5'RACE with constant-segment primers, with sample barcodes and unique molecular identifiers being introduced. RNA was extracted from every sample with Trizol reagent. Amplification of the libraries took two PCR steps, and the second step added a second sample barcode plus Illumina TruSeq adapters. The libraries were sequenced on an Illumina NovaSeq using 2 x 150 bp paired-end reads. In the original analysis: Reads were demultiplexed and collapsed into UMI-guided consensus sequences with migec v1.2.7. With mixcr v2.1.11, UMI consensuses were aligned to TRA and TRB V and J templates and assembled into clonotypes. Clonotypes were classified as expanded or contracted when called significant by both edgeR and NoisET, with noise models trained on biological replicates. For edgeR calls, the thresholds were a false discovery rate-adjusted p below 0.01 and a log2 fold-change of 1. PCA with hierarchical clustering of max-normalized trajectories of the 1000 most abundant clonotypes was used as exploratory dynamics analysis. Each responding clone was given a CD4 or CD8 phenotype based on the CD4+ and CD8+ repertoires, which had been sequenced separately. The public reads were reprocessed in TCRdb via fastp at Q25 and MiXCR, keeping in-frame beta chains. Every entry covers one CDR3 protein and lists the most common genes and DNA from its rows. TCRdb's processing, not the study's, gives the V and J calls here. For this sample there are a few hundred thousand distinct CDR3 sequences; about 20% appear just once. About 8.7% of the sample goes to the ten largest clones.

The sample taken for sequencing was PBMCs or a T cell subset sorted from them (not recorded which). The chain was built from TRBV5-1 and TRBJ2-1; the D segment cannot be called with confidence. The clonotype comes from an adult woman who had mild COVID-19 (a few samples of this study predate the infection). The sample titles of this study are shuffled in the database, so cell type and time point are left out; the donor was told from shared clones. The DNA sequence reads TGCGCCAGCCGACGCTACATCTTAAGCTCCTACAATGAGCAGTTCTTC. Translated, this gives CASRRYILSSYNEQFF.